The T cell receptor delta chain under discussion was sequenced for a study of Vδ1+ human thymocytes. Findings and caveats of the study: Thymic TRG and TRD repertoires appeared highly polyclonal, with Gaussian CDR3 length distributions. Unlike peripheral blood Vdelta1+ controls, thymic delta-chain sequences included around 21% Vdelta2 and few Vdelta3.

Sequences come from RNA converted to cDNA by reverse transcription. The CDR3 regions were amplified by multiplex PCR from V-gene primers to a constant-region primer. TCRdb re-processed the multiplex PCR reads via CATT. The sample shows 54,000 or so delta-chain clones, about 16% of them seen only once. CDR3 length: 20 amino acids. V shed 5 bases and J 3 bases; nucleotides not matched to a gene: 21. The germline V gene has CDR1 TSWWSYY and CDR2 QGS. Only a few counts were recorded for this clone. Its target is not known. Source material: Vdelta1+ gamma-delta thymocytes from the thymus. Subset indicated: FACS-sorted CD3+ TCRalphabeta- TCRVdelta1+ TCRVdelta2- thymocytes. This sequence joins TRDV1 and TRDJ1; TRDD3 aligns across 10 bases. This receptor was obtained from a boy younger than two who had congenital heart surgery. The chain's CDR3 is CALGPPSEITGGLVSDKLIF. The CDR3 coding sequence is TGTGCTCTTGGGCCGCCTTCCGAAATTACTGGGGGATTGGTCTCCGATAAACTCATCTTT.